The 11 T cell receptor beta chains reported below all come from one sample, sequenced in a study of radiotherapy plus CTLA-4 blockade in lung cancer. Profiled with immunoSEQ multiplex PCR; TCRdb holds only in-frame clones, not every one. Here the sample spans more than 40,000 clones, about 88% being singletons. This specimen consisted of peripheral blood, obtained from a patient treated with radiotherapy plus ipilimumab. The receptors here all came from a human donor with non-small cell lung cancer whose response to radiotherapy plus ipilimumab could not be evaluated.

The chain has TRBV5-4 and TRBJ2-5; D possibly corresponds to TRBD2 (7 bases). Germline-derived CDR1 and CDR2 are SGHNT and YYREEE (reference sequence). The ends were cut back, 0 bases at V and 1 base at J, with 13 bases in the middle. This CDR3 comprises 16 residues. The CDR3: CASSLEGGGIQETQYF. CDR3 coding DNA: TGTGCCAGCAGCTTGGAAGGGGGGGGGATCCAAGAGACCCAGTACTTC.

The chain carries TRBV30 and TRBJ2-1; TRBD1 is a possible D gene (5 bases). Deletions cut 3 bases from V and 7 bases from J, with 7 bases between. The CDR3 is 11 residues long. Germline assignment: CDR1 GTSNPN and CDR2 SVGIG (reference sequence). CDR3 in DNA: TGTGCCTGGAGAAGGGGTAATGAGCAGTTCTTC. Translated, it gives CAWRRGNEQFF.

The chain combines TRBV4-3 with TRBJ2-2; 10 bases are shared with TRBD1. The J segment lost 4 bases and the V segment lost 1 base, leaving 3 bases of the junction unmatched. The CDR3 sequence is 16 residues long. The germline V gene encodes CDR1 LGHNA and CDR2 YSLEER. For the CDR3, the DNA is TGCGCCAGCAGCCAAGTCCGGACAGGGGGCACCGGGGAGCTGTTTTTT. It is translated as CASSQVRTGGTGELFF.

The chain is built from TRBV30 and TRBJ2-1; 7 nucleotides match TRBD2. Germline V lookup: CDR1 GTSNPN, CDR2 SVGIG (reference sequence). The CDR3 runs 16 residues. V was pared by 5 bases and J by 5 bases, with 15 bases of the junction left unmatched. CDR3 region: CAWGGMAGAYHNEQFF. In nucleotides, the CDR3 is TGTGCCTGGGGGGGGATGGCGGGAGCTTACCACAATGAGCAGTTCTTC.

J is TRBJ1-6 and V is TRBV7-2; D is possibly TRBD1 (5 bases). CDR3 length: 16 residues. The germline V gene has CDR1 SGHTA and CDR2 FQGNSA. The V and J ends lost 5 bases and 6 bases respectively, with 17 bases between them. The CDR3 loop is CASSPRQPGGNSPLHF. The CDR3 nucleotides read TGTGCCAGCAGCCCCCGACAGCCGGGGGGTAATTCACCCCTCCACTTT.

To note about this clone: The junction departs from the called germline gene at one end, perhaps through a read error. This specimen includes other DNA sequences encoding the same CDR3. This chain uses TRBV4-3 with TRBJ1-1; 8 bases are shared with TRBD1. CDR1 is LGHNA and CDR2 is YSLEER in the germline V gene. The length of the CDR3 is 14 residues. The CDR3 nucleotides are TGCGCCAGCAGCCAAGACAGGGGGCAGGCTGAGGCTTTCTTT. Its translation: CASSQDRGQAEAFF.

The V call is TRBV5-1, the J call TRBJ2-5, with TRBD2 identical over 10 bases. The J call may be in error: the DNA end matches TRBJ2-7 better. Looked up from germline, CDR1 is SGHRS and CDR2 is YFSETQ. The CDR3 has 15 amino acids. The CDR3 loop reads CASSLDTSGVYEQYF. In DNA form, the CDR3 reads TGCGCCAGCAGCTTGGATACTAGCGGGGTCTACGAGCAGTACTTC.

CDR3 protein: CASSLGDRDSEKQFF. DNA for the CDR3: TGTGCCAGCAGCTTAGGGGACAGGGACAGTGAGAAGCAGTTCTTC. The chain employs TRBV7-2 and TRBJ2-1; 9 bases agree with TRBD1. The ends lost 1 base at V and 11 bases at J; junction bases unmatched: 9. The germline V gene encodes CDR1 SGHTA and CDR2 FQGNSA. The CDR3 runs 15 residues.

This clone was detected only a few times. The chain has TRBV6-1 and TRBJ2-7; 7 bases agree with TRBD1. CDR1 is MNHNS and CDR2 is SASEGT in the germline V gene. This CDR3 has 14 amino acids. The V and J ends lost 8 bases and 2 bases, in that order; junction bases with no gene match: 9. In DNA form, the CDR3 reads TGTGCCAGCCTGAGACAGGGAAGTACCTACGAGCAGTACTTC. Its protein is CASLRQGSTYEQYF.

The chain joins TRBV19 to TRBJ1-1, with 9 bases matching TRBD1. Trimming took 6 bases from V and 3 from J; bases not matched to a gene: 8. CDR1 and CDR2 (germline): LNHDA, SQIVND (reference sequence). The CDR3 loop spans 15 amino acids. CDR3 loop: CASRSGQGRYTEAFF. CDR3 DNA: TGTGCCAGTAGATCCGGACAGGGGAGGTACACTGAAGCTTTCTTT.

The chain has TRBV29-1 and TRBJ2-5; D is ambiguous. Germline V gene data show CDR1 as SQVTM and CDR2 as ANQGSEA. The CDR3 contains 13 residues. V was shortened by 0 bases and J by 4 bases, with 9 bases between the two germline ends. The CDR3 loop reads CSVEEASSETQYF. DNA of the CDR3: TGCAGCGTTGAAGAAGCTAGTTCAGAGACCCAGTACTTC.